This T cell receptor (beta chain) was sequenced in a study of neurological immune-mediated disorders. This clonotype has ten or more counts. Its antigen is undetermined. Synthesis of cDNA was performed by 5'RACE using 10-nucleotide random UMIs. TCRdb re-derived calls from the 5' RACE reads in MiXCR, one entry per CDR3 protein. Found here are roughly 76,000 distinct CDR3 sequences, 3.2% of them singletons; the top ten hold 4% to 6.5%. Study-wide points: The highest TCR clonal expansion occurred in HTLV-1-associated myelopathy; multiple sclerosis fell below healthy controls. A possible signature appeared as one related-CDR3 cluster, in which phylogenetic grouping placed the repertoires of 18 of 34 multiple sclerosis patients. TCR-beta repertoires seemed private in all groups, with no expanded CDR3 amino acid sequences shared.

The CDR3 covers 14 residues. V shed 4 bases and J 2 bases; nucleotides not matched to a gene: 3. The germline V gene has CDR1 LGHNA and CDR2 YSLEER. This TCR came from a woman between 50 and 59 years old with multiple sclerosis. The sample taken for sequencing was PBMCs. The chain uses TRBV4-3 and TRBJ2-3; 7 nucleotides match TRBD2. CDR3 DNA: TGCGCCAGCAGCCTGGGACTATACACAGATACGCAGTATTTT. Encoded protein: CASSLGLYTDTQYF.